The T cell receptor (beta chain) under discussion was sequenced for a study of shared T cell receptors in the human thymus (dated by TCRdb to the early 2020s). About the study as a whole: The study examined how self-reactive, shared T-cell receptor alpha chains are generated in the human thymus.

Concerning this clone: No antigen is known for it. Qualities for individual bases were not recorded, and no much larger clone is one base off.

The library was built by means of the immunoSEQ multiplex PCR assay. Drawn from immuneACCESS, this table holds only the in-frame rearrangements with V and J called that TCRdb kept. Clones are partly lost; checked studies trace under half to an unresolved V gene and leave the rest unexplained. Counted in this sample were hundreds of thousands of clones; approximately 89% of them appeared once. The top ten clones comprise 0.009% to 0.0095% of the sample. These data were also filed under a second study, of human thymus T cells. The second study's authors report: The donors were immunologically healthy infants in Finland who had open corrective cardiac surgery for congenital heart defects. Thymus tissue was collected as surgical resects that were removed during corrective cardiac surgery. Biased V and J gene segment usage appeared to be present in both thymic and peripheral blood repertoires. The related research found that thymic TCR repertoires overlapped highly between unrelated individuals. The study described the TCR alpha and beta repertoires in under 10 infant thymus samples and a few matching peripheral blood samples. The cohort included over five male and two female infants, with donor ages spanning 7 to 244 days. After being mechanically released from the tissue, thymocytes were kept at -70 degrees C in pellets of roughly 10-33 million cells. A QIAsymphony instrument was used to extract genomic DNA from frozen cell pellets. TCRB and TCRAD loci were amplified from a standardized quantity of quality-controlled genomic DNA using the immunoSEQ multiplex PCR assay. Amplicons spanned the V(D)J region at a length sufficient to cover the CDR3 and identify V and J genes. Amplicon sequencing was performed on an Illumina platform through the commercial immunoSEQ service. Primer bias and sequencing errors were corrected as previously described, and TCRAD and TCRB definitions were based on the IMGT database. immunoSEQ Analyzer 3.0 and VDJTools were used for repertoire analysis, which covered basic statistics, V/J segment usage, diversity estimates, rarefaction and pairwise overlap. Diversity was estimated with Chao1, ChaoE, Efron-Thisted, Shannon and inverse Simpson indices, and also on datasets down-sampled to the smallest sample. For repertoire overlap, CDR3 nucleotide sequence, V gene and J gene had to match strictly, and clustering was done by Jaccard-based multidimensional scaling. On average, thymus samples gave 750,000 to 950,000 unique TCRB clonotypes, whereas blood samples gave about 84,000.

Sequences were obtained from thymocytes. The sequence derives from a boy in the first two years of life with a congenital heart defect. Donor details come from another sample of the same person, matched by shared clones.

Here is the DNA: TGTGCCAGCAGTGAAGACAGAAGCTTAGGGGAGCTGTTTTTT. Translation gives CASSEDRSLGELFF. The chain employs TRBV2 and TRBJ2-2, with the D gene too uncertain to name. At the junction V is shortened by 1 base and J by 8 bases, with 11 bases in between. The germline V gene supplies CDR1 SNHLY and CDR2 FYNNEI. From the cysteine through the phenylalanine, the CDR3 covers 14 amino acids. Only the CDR3 DNA stays, 42 bases, in frame from base 1.